This T cell receptor beta chain was captured in a study of Graves' ophthalmopathy and Graves' hyperthyroidism (dated by TCRdb to 2017 to 2018). In the study overall: Hyperthyroidism was considered stable if no progression to ophthalmopathy occurred within 18 months of follow-up. In over 5 hyperthyroidism patients, the T-cell repertoire of thyroid tissue was compared with the T-cell repertoire of blood. For independent validation, a separate cohort was made up of approximately 19 hyperthyroidism patients plus 17 patients who later progressed from hyperthyroidism to ophthalmopathy. In total, some 140 blood samples were TCR-sequenced: some 40 ophthalmopathy, 80 or so hyperthyroidism and around 17 hyperthyroidism-to-ophthalmopathy patients. Following sample collection, hyperthyroidism patients were given methimazole at a starting dose of 30 mg daily, and ophthalmopathy patients were given high-dose intravenous methylprednisolone. To explore V-J signatures that separate ophthalmopathy from hyperthyroidism, a discovery set of about a hundred patients was enrolled, consisting of 40 to 45 with ophthalmopathy and 55 to 65 with stable hyperthyroidism. The study used TCR beta repertoire signatures to distinguish Graves' ophthalmopathy from Graves' hyperthyroidism and to predict progression to ophthalmopathy.

This clonotype was seen repeatedly, ten times or more. Its antigen remains undetermined. Base qualities are missing; no much larger clone stands one base away. Findings and caveats that apply to the study as a whole: The 13-signature model separated ophthalmopathy from stable hyperthyroidism with approximately 85% sensitivity and around 84% specificity in cross-validation, and 80%/75% in the test set. Among expanded thyroid clonotypes with frequency above 0.001, most also showed up in blood, which suggests that blood repertoires may reflect the thyroid immune response. In validation, the model predicted ophthalmopathy progression with more than 55% sensitivity and 72.22% specificity; about a dozen predicted patients were CT-confirmed with GO in a median of roughly 6.8 months. No statistical method was used to set the sample size in advance, and the investigators knew which group each participant was assigned to.

For repertoire sequencing, TCR beta CDR3 regions were amplified from RNA transcripts. HTBI primers and the Qiagen OneStep RT-PCR kit were used in a first-round RT-PCR, which was followed by a second-round multiplex PCR, size selection and purification. Libraries were sequenced on an Illumina HiSeq2000 using paired-end 100 bp reads. The authors' analysis ran thus. SOAPnuke was used to process the reads, throwing out any read that had adapters, had uncalled bases, had a mean Phred below 15, or lacked an exact constant-primer or identifier match. COPE v1.2.5 was used to merge high-quality paired reads. Clonotypes were defined as unique nucleotide sequences and were aligned to IMGT TRB V, D and J references using MiTCR v1.1. Analysis was restricted to V-J combinations with a frequency above 0.0001, which covered roughly 99% of repertoires. For each V-J combination, a TCR clonal expansion and chaos score was defined as F50 clonal expansion divided by the chaos observed in the TCRdist matrix. Features were reduced by Welch's t-statistics and random forest to around 13 V-J combinations, which fed a naive Bayes classifier. Thyroid-blood repertoire similarity was quantified with the Morisita-Horn index. TCRdb ran its own pipeline on the public reads, namely fastp trimming at Q25 and MiXCR clone calling, and kept in-frame beta chains. Rows matching on CDR3 protein sequence are summarized as one entry with the most common DNA and genes. These V and J calls are TCRdb output, not the study's own analysis. In all, the sample holds some 1.1 million distinct CDR3 sequences, and 36% of those were seen once. Clones ranked in the top ten supply 11% of the sample.

Hyperthyroidism patients were newly diagnosed, with disease duration under 2 months, and aged 18 to 65 years. Patients with other autoimmune diseases, uncontrolled infections, pregnancy or lactation were excluded. Diagnosis was based on clinical symptoms, serum thyroxine, TRAb, thyroid ultrasound and orbital computed tomography. Total RNA was extracted using Trizol reagent, and RNA quality was checked on an Agilent 2100 Bioanalyzer. This clonotype was sampled from an adult man with Graves' hyperthyroidism. Sample: peripheral blood or thyroid tissue (not recorded which).

The bases read TGTGCCAGCAGTGACCATCCATACGAGACCCAGTACTTC. Its product reads: CASSDHPYETQYF. The chain was built from TRBV2 and TRBJ2-5, with the D gene too uncertain to name. In the germline V gene, CDR1 corresponds to SNHLY and CDR2 to FYNNEI. V loses 3 bases, J loses 5 bases, and the germline ends lie 10 bases apart. The CDR3 goes from the cysteine to the phenylalanine over 13 residues. The entry retains the CDR3 DNA only, 39 bases that are in frame from base 1.